This note documents a single T cell receptor beta chain sequence. Its antigen is as yet unknown. Trimming removed 0 bases at V and 8 bases at J, with 7 bases between. The CDR3 totals 12 residues. Germline V gene data show CDR1 as LGHDT and CDR2 as YNNKEL (reference sequence). Using immunoSEQ multiplex PCR, the repertoire was profiled, and TCRdb retains in-frame clones only, with some absent. Among roughly 99,000 clones listed, 70% to 90% were seen once. This sample was taken from a study of T cell responses to AZD1222 COVID-19 vaccine. Regarding the study as a whole: In all cases, repertoires were sampled only after the peak T cell response. Nearly half of unique spike-specific TCRs reportedly avoided B.1.351 and B.1.1.7 mutated regions.

This clonotype was sampled from an adult who received the AZD1222 COVID-19 vaccine. The material was peripheral blood, obtained 28 days after the second AZD1222 dose. The chain couples TRBV3-1 (or the pseudogene TRBV3-2) to TRBJ2-5; D uncertain. The DNA of the CDR3 is TGTGCCAGCAGCCAAGATTGGGTTACCCAGTACTTC. The encoded protein is CASSQDWVTQYF.